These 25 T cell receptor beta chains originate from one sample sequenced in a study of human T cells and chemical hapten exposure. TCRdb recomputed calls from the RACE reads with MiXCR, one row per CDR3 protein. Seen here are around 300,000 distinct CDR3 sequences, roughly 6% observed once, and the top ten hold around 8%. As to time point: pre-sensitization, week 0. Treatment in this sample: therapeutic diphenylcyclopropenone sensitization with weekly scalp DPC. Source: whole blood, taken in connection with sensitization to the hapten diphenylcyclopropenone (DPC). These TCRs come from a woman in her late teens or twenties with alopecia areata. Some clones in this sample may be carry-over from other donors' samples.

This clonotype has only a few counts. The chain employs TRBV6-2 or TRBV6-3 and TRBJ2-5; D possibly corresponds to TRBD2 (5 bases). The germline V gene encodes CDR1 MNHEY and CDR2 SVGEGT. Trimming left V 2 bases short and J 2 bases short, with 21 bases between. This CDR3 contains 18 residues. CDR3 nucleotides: TGTGCCAGCAGTTACCCCCCGAGGGAGCCAGAGCCACAAGAGACCCAGTACTTC. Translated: CASSYPPREPEPQETQYF.

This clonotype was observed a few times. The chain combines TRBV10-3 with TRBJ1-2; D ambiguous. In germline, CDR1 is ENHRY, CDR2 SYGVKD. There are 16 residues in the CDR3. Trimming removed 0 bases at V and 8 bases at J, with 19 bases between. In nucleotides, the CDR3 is TGTGCCATCAGTGAGTCGAGCTGGAGAGTCCTGGGAGGCTACACCTTC. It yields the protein CAISESSWRVLGGYTF.

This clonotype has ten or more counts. The CDR3 spells CASSLKRQGGSPLHF. DNA for the CDR3: TGCGCCAGCAGCTTGAAGCGGCAGGGGGGATCACCCCTCCACTTT. V usage is TRBV5-1 and J usage is TRBJ1-6, with 7 bases matching TRBD1. This CDR3 has 15 amino acids. The trim removed 1 base at V and 10 bases at J, leaving 8 bases unmatched. CDR1 is SGHRS, CDR2 YFSETQ, per germline.

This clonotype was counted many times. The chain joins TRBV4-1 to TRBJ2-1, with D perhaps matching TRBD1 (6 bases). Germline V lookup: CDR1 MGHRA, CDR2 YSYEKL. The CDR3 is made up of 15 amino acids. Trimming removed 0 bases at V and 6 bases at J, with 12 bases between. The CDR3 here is CASSQDNRVFNEQFF. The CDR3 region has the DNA TGCGCCAGCAGCCAAGATAACAGGGTTTTCAATGAGCAGTTCTTC.

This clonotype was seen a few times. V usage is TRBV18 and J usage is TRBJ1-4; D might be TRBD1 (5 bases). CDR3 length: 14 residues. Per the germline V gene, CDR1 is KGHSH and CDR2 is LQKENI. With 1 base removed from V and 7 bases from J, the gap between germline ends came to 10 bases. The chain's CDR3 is CASSPRLRGEKLFF. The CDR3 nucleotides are TGTGCCAGCTCACCACGTCTGAGGGGTGAAAAACTGTTTTTT.

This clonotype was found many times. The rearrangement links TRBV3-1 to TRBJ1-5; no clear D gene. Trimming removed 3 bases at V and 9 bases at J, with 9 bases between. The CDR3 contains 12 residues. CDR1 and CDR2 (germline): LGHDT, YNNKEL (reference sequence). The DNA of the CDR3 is TGTGCCAGCAGCCAGGCCTTGGGGCCCCAGCATTTT. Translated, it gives CASSQALGPQHF.

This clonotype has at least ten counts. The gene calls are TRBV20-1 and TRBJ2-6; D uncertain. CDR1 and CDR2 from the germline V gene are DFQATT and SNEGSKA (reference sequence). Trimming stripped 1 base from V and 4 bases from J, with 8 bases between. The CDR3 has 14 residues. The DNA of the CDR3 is TGCAGTGCTAGAGTGCCGGAAGGGGCCAACGTCCTGACTTTC. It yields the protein CSARVPEGANVLTF.

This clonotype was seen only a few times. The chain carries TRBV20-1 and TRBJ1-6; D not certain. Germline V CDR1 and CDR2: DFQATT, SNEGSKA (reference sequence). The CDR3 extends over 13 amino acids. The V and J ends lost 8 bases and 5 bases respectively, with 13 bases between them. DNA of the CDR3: TGCAGTCCGAGGGCGGGTGATAATTCACCCCTCCACTTT. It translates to CSPRAGDNSPLHF.

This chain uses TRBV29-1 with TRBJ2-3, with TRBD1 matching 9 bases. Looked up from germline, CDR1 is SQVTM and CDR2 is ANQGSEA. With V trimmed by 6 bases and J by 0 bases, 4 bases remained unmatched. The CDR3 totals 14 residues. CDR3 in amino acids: CSVRQGVSTDTQYF. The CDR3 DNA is TGCAGCGTGCGACAGGGGGTGAGCACAGATACGCAGTATTTT.

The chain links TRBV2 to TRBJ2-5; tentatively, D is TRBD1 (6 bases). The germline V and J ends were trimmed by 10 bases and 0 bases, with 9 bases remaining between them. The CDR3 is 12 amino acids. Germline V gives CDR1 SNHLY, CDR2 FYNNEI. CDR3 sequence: CATRQDQETQYF. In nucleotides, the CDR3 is TGTGCCACCCGACAGGACCAAGAGACCCAGTACTTC.

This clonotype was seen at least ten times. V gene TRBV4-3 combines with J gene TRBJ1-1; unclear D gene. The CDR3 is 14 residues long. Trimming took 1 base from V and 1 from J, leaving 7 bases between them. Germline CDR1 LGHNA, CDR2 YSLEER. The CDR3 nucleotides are TGCGCCAGCAGCCAAGCGACGGAGAACACTGAAGCTTTCTTT. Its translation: CASSQATENTEAFF.

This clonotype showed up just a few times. For the CDR3, the DNA is TGCAGTGCGGGACAGGGGGTTGTAGATACGCAGTATTTT. Translating gives CSAGQGVVDTQYF. This chain joins TRBV20-1 and TRBJ2-3; TRBD1 agrees at 11 bases. This CDR3 spans 13 amino acids. With V trimmed by 6 bases and J by 5 bases, 4 bases remained unmatched. Germline V gene lookup returns CDR1 DFQATT and CDR2 SNEGSKA (reference sequence).

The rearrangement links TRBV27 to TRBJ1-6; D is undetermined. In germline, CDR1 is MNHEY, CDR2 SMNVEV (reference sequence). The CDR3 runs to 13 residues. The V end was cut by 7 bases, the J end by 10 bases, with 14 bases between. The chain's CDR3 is CASTDGLGSPLHF. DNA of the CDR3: TGTGCCAGCACCGATGGGCTGGGATCACCCCTCCACTTT.

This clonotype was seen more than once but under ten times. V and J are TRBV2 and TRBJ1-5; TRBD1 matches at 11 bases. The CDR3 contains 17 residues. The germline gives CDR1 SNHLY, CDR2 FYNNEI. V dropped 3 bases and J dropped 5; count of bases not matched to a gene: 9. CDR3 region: CASSDLLGQGGDQPQHF. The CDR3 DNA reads TGTGCCAGCAGTGATCTTTTGGGACAGGGGGGAGATCAGCCCCAGCATTTT.

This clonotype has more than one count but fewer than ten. In DNA, the CDR3 is TGTGCCACCAGCAGAGATATGGGGGCCTACGAGCAGTACTTC. Amino acid sequence: CATSRDMGAYEQYF. This chain links TRBV15 with TRBJ2-7; D may be TRBD1 or TRBD2 (5 bases each). The germline V gene encodes CDR1 LNHNV and CDR2 YYDKDF (reference sequence). Trimming shortened V by 0 bases and J by 2 bases, and 8 bases separated the two germline ends. There are 14 residues in the CDR3.

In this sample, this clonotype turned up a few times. The CDR3 spells CASTRTHTEAFF. CDR3 DNA sequence: TGTGCCAGCACCCGGACACACACTGAAGCTTTCTTT. The chain joins TRBV12-3 or TRBV12-4 to TRBJ1-1, with a weak D call TRBD1 (5 bases). Trimming took off 7 bases at V and 3 bases at J, with 9 bases between the two ends. The CDR3 has 12 residues.

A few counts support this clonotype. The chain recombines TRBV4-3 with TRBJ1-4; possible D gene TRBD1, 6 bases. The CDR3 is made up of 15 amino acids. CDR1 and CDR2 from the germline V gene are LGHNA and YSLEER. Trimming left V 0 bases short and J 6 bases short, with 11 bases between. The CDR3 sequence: CASSQDRGGDEKLFF. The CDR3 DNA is TGCGCCAGCAGCCAAGATCGGGGGGGCGATGAAAAACTGTTTTTT.

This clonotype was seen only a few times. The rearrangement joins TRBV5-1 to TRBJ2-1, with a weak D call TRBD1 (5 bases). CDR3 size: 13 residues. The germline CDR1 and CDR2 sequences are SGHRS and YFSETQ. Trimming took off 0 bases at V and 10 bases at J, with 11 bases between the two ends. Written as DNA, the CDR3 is TGCGCCAGCAGCTTGGGGGGCTCCGACGAGCAGTTCTTC. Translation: CASSLGGSDEQFF.

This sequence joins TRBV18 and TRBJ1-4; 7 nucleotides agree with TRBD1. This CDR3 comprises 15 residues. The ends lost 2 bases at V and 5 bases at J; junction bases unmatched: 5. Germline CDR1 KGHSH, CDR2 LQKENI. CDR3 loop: CASSPGWGQNEKLFF. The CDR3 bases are TGTGCCAGCTCACCAGGCTGGGGACAGAATGAAAAACTGTTTTTT.

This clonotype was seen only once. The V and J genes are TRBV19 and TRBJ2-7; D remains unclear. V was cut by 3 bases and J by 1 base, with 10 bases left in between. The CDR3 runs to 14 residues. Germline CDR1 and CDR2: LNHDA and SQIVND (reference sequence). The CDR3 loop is CASSIGAESYEQYF. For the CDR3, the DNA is TGTGCCAGTAGTATCGGCGCAGAGTCCTACGAGCAGTACTTC.

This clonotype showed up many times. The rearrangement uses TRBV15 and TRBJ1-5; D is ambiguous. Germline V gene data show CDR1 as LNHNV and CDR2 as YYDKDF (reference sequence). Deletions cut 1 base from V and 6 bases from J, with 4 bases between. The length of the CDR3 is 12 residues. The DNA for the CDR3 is TGTGCCACCAGCAGAGCCACTCAGCCCCAGCATTTT. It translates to CATSRATQPQHF.

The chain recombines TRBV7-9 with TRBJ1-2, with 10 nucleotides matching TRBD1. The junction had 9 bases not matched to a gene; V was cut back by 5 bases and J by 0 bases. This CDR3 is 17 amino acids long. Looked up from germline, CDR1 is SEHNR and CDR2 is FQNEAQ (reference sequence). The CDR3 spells CASSPGQGGLANYGYTF. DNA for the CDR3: TGTGCCAGCAGCCCCGGACAGGGGGGCTTAGCTAACTATGGCTACACCTTC.

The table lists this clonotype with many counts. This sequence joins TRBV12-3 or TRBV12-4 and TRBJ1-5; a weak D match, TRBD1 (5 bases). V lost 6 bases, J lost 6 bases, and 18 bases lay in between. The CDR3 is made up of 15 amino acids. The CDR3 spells CASSRDGLHLQPQHF. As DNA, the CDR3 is TGTGCCAGCAGCAGGGACGGCCTCCACCTTCAGCCCCAGCATTTT.

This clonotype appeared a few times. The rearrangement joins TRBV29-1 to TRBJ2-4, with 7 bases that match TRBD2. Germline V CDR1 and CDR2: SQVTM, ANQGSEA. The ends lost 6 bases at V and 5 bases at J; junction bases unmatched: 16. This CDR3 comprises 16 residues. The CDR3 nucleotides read TGCAGCGTCCTTCCCTCGGGGCGGGGGTCGGAAAACATTCAGTACTTC. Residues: CSVLPSGRGSENIQYF.

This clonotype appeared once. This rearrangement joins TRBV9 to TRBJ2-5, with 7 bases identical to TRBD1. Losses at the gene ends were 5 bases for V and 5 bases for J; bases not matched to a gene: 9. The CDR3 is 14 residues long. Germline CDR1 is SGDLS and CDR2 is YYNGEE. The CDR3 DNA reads TGTGCCAGCAGTCGTACTAGGGGACAGGAGACCCAGTACTTC. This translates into CASSRTRGQETQYF.